A single sample gave rise to the 14 T cell receptor beta chains below, sequenced in a study of blood T cell repertoires in COVID-19. Using immunoSEQ multiplex PCR, the repertoire was profiled, and TCRdb retains in-frame clones only, with some absent. Of around 300,000 clones listed, roughly 89% were seen once; the top ten hold around 0.93%. The sample was peripheral blood. These receptors were obtained from a woman aged 40 to 55 with COVID-19, enrolled during active disease.

J is TRBJ2-7 and V is TRBV6-4, with TRBD1 matching 9 bases. The CDR3 sequence is 16 residues long. V lost 7 bases and J lost 7; bases outside the gene matches: 17. Germline V gives CDR1 MRHNA, CDR2 SNTAGT. This chain's CDR3 is CASTTSGQGRSGEQYF. The CDR3 nucleotides read TGTGCCAGCACCACTTCTGGACAGGGGCGATCCGGGGAGCAGTACTTC.

This clone has a single count. V is TRBV7-9 and J is TRBJ1-6; maybe TRBD1 (5 bases). V lost 5 bases and J lost 8, with 16 bases in between. Germline V gene lookup returns CDR1 SEHNR and CDR2 FQNEAQ (reference sequence). The CDR3 spans 15 residues. The CDR3 sequence: CASSRRGTEDSPLHF. The CDR3, as DNA: TGTGCCAGCAGCCGACGGGGGACTGAGGATTCACCCCTCCACTTT.

This clone was recorded once. The V and J genes are TRBV9 and TRBJ2-7; 9 positions agree with TRBD2. Trimming took 3 bases from V and 0 from J; bases not matched to a gene: 7. Germline-derived CDR1 and CDR2 are SGDLS and YYNGEE. This CDR3 contains 16 residues. Here the CDR3 reads CASSALGTSSSYEQYF. The CDR3 coding sequence is TGTGCCAGCAGCGCTTTGGGGACTAGCTCCTCCTACGAGCAGTACTTC.

This clone was counted ten times or more. V gene TRBV2 combines with J gene TRBJ2-1, with TRBD2 matching over 8 bases. J gave up 7 bases and V 8 bases, and 7 bases lay outside the gene matches. This CDR3 is 13 amino acids long. Germline-derived CDR1 and CDR2 are SNHLY and FYNNEI. The CDR3 DNA reads TGTGCCAGCGCACAAGCGGGAGCTAATGAGCAGTTCTTC. Translating gives CASAQAGANEQFF.

This sequence joins TRBV10-3 and TRBJ1-3; no clear D gene. The CDR3 has 15 amino acids. Trimming took off 7 bases at V and 4 bases at J, with 17 bases between the two ends. CDR1 is ENHRY and CDR2 is SYGVKD in the germline V gene. The CDR3 DNA follows: TGTGCCATCAATAAGAGAGTCTTCGGGGGAAACACCATATATTTT. Its protein is CAINKRVFGGNTIYF.

The rearrangement links TRBV5-6 to TRBJ2-7; 8 bases match TRBD2. The CDR3 spans 13 residues. In germline, CDR1 is SGHDT, CDR2 YYEEEE. V shed 4 bases and J 6 bases; nucleotides not matched to a gene: 6. The CDR3 DNA is TGTGCCAGCAGCAAATTAGCGGGATCCGAGCAGTACTTC. Amino acid sequence: CASSKLAGSEQYF.

V gene TRBV28 combines with J gene TRBJ1-4; 8 bases fit TRBD1. The germline V gene encodes CDR1 MDHEN and CDR2 SYDVKM. This CDR3 region has 15 residues. With 5 bases clipped from V and 5 bases from J, the junction kept 7 bases outside the gene matches. CDR3 loop: CASSPNRGGNEKLFF. In DNA, the CDR3 is TGTGCCAGCAGTCCTAACAGGGGGGGGAATGAAAAACTGTTTTTT.

The gene calls are TRBV9 and TRBJ2-3, with 11 nucleotides matching TRBD2. Germline values: CDR1 SGDLS, CDR2 YYNGEE. The CDR3 spans 16 residues. The J segment lost 0 bases and the V segment lost 3 bases, leaving 3 bases of the junction unmatched. The CDR3 reads CASSARTSGSTDTQYF. CDR3 coding DNA: TGTGCCAGCAGCGCCCGGACTAGCGGGAGCACAGATACGCAGTATTTT.

The CDR3 DNA sequence: TGTGCCACCAGCGCACGAGCGGGAGCTTGGAACACCGGGGAGCTGTTTTTT. Amino acids: CATSARAGAWNTGELFF. The rearrangement uses TRBV24-1 and TRBJ2-2; 8 bases are shared with TRBD2. Germline V gene data show CDR1 as KGHDR and CDR2 as SFDVKD. J gave up 1 base and V 7 bases, and 10 bases lay outside the gene matches. The CDR3 is 17 residues long.

The chain links TRBV4-3 to TRBJ2-7; 8 positions agree with TRBD2. CDR1 LGHNA and CDR2 YSLEER come from the germline V gene. This CDR3 is 15 amino acids long. V was clipped by 4 bases and J by 5 bases; unmatched bases: 10. DNA of the CDR3: TGCGCCAGCAGCCGAGGGCGGGGGGCGAGAAACGAGCAGTACTTC. It encodes CASSRGRGARNEQYF.

The chain joins TRBV5-4 to TRBJ1-2; D possibly corresponds to TRBD1 (6 bases). V was pared by 6 bases and J by 3 bases, with 15 bases between. Per the germline V gene, CDR1 is SGHNT and CDR2 is YYREEE (reference sequence). There are 14 residues in the CDR3. DNA for the CDR3: TGTGCCAGCACCTTTGGAACAGGGTACTATGGCTACACCTTC. It is translated as CASTFGTGYYGYTF.

CDR3 region: CASSYGTGETEAFF. The CDR3 coding sequence is TGTGCCAGCAGTTACGGGACAGGCGAGACTGAAGCTTTCTTT. The V call is TRBV6-5, the J call TRBJ1-1; 8 nucleotides align to TRBD1. Germline CDR1 reads MNHEY; CDR2 reads SVGAGI. The J segment lost 5 bases and the V segment lost 2 bases, leaving 4 bases of the junction unmatched. The CDR3 consists of 14 residues.

The rearrangement links TRBV2 to TRBJ1-5; D may be TRBD1 (6 bases). Germline values: CDR1 SNHLY, CDR2 FYNNEI. The V end was cut by 8 bases, the J end by 0 bases, with 11 bases between. The CDR3 length is 14 residues. The CDR3 bases are TGTGCCAGCTCAGGGGAATATAGCAATCAGCCCCAGCATTTT. Amino acids: CASSGEYSNQPQHF.

V usage is TRBV6-9 and J usage is TRBJ2-7; 7 bases are shared with TRBD2. After removal of 5 bases from V and 5 bases from J, the junction contained 6 bases not matched to a gene. There are 13 residues in the CDR3. The germline gives CDR1 MNHGY, CDR2 SVAAGI. The DNA of the CDR3 is TGTGCCAGCAGTACCGGGAGGATGAACGAGCAGTACTTC. Translated: CASSTGRMNEQYF.